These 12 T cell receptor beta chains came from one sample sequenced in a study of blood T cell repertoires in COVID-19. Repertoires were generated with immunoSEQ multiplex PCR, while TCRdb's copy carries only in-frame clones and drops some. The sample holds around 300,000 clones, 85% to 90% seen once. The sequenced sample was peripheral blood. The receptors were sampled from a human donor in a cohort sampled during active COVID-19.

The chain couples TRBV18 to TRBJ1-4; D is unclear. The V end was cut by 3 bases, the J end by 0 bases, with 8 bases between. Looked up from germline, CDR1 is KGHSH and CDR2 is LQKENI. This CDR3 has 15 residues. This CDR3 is CASSPSGSTNEKLFF. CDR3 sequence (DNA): TGTGCCAGCTCACCCTCCGGTTCAACTAATGAAAAACTGTTTTTT.

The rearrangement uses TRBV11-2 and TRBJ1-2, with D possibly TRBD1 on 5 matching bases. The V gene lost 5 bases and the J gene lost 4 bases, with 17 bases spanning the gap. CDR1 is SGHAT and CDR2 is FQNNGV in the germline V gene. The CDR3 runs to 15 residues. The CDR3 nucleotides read TGTGCCAGCAGCCCACGTAGCGGGGGAGTCTATGGCTACACCTTC. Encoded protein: CASSPRSGGVYGYTF.

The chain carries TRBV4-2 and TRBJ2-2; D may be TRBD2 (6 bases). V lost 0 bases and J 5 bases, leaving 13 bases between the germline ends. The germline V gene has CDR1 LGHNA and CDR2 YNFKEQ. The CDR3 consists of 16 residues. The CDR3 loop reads CASSQDRRLETGELFF. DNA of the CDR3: TGTGCCAGCAGCCAAGATCGAAGACTAGAGACCGGGGAGCTGTTTTTT.

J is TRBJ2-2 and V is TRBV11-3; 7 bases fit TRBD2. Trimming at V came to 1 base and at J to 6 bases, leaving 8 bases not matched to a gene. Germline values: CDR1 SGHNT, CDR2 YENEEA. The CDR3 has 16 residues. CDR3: CASSLVAGVLPGELFF. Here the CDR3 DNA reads TGTGCCAGCAGCTTAGTCGCGGGAGTTCTCCCCGGGGAGCTGTTTTTT.

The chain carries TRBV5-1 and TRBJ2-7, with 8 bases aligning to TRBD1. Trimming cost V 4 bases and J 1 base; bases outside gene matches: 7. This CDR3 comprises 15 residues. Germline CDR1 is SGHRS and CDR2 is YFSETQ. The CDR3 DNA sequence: TGCGCCAGCAGCCAGCACGGACAGGGATCCTACGAGCAGTACTTC. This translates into CASSQHGQGSYEQYF.

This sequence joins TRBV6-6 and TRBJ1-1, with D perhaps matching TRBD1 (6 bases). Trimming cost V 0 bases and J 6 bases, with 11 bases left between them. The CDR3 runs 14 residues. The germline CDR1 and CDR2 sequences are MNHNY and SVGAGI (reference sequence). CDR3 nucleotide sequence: TGTGCCAGCAGTTACTCAACAGGGTTCCCTGAAGCTTTCTTT. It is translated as CASSYSTGFPEAFF.

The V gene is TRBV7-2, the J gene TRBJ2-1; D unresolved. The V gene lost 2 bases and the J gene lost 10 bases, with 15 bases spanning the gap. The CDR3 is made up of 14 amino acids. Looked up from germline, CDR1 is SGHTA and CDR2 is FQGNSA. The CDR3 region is CASSLSDFSIEQFF. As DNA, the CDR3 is TGTGCCAGCAGCTTATCCGACTTTAGCATAGAGCAGTTCTTC.

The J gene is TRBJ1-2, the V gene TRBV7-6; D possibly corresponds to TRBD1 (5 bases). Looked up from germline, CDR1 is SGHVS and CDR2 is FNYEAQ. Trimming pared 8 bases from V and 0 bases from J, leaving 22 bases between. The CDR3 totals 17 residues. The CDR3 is CASASRGGPGANYGYTF. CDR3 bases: TGTGCCAGCGCATCCCGGGGGGGACCTGGAGCTAACTATGGCTACACCTTC.

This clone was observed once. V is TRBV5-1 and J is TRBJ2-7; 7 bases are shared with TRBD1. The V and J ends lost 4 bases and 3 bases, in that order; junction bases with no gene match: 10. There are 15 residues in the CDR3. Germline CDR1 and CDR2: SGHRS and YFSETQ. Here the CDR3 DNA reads TGCGCCAGCAGCCAACGACCGGGACAGAACTACGAGCAGTACTTC. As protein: CASSQRPGQNYEQYF.

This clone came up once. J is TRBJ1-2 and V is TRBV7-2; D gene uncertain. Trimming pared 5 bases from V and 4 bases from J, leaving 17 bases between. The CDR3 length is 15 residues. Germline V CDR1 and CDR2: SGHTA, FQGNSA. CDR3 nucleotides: TGTGCCAGCAGCCCCCGGGGAGGGTCAGCCTATGGCTACACCTTC. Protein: CASSPRGGSAYGYTF. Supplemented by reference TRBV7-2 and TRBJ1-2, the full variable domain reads GAGVSQSPSNKVTEKGKDVELRCDPISGHTALYWYRQSLGQGLEFLIYFQGNSAPDKSGLPSDRFSAERTGGSVSTLTIQRTQQEDSAVYLCASSPRGGSAYGYTFGSGTRLTVV.

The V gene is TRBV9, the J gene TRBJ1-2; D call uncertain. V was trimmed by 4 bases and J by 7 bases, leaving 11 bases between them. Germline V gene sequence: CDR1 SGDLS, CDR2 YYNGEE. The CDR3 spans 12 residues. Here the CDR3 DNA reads TGTGCCAGCAGCACCACAGCCCTTGGCTACACCTTC. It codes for CASSTTALGYTF.

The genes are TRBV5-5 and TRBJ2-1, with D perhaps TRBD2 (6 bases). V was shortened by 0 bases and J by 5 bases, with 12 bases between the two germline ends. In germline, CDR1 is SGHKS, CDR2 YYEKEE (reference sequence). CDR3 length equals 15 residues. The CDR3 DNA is TGTGCCAGCAGCTTGGAATTAGCGGCACACAATGAGCAGTTCTTC. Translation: CASSLELAAHNEQFF.